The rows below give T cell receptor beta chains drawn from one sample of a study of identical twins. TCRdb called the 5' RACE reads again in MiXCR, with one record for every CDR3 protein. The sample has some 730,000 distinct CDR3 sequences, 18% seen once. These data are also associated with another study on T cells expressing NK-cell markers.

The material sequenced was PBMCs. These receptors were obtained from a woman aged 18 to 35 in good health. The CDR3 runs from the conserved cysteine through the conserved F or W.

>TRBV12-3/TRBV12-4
CASSFRTGVFQSDTQYF
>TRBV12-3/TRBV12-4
CASSVDWGYGYTF
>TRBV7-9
CASSLTSGSDNEQFF
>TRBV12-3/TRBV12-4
CASSPCGACEQYF
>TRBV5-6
CASSFDRQSTDTQYF
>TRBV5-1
CASSYGTNYGYTF
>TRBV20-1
CSARVQGQGSEKLFF
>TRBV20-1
CSAPWGDTRRAWQETQYF
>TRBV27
CASSPTSGVWETQYF
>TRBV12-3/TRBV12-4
CASRGEAGANVLTF
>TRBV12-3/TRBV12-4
CASRAGGLNGYTF
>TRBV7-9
CASSLGQMNTEAFF
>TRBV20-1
CSARAGGGETQYF
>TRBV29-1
CSVAPRGISETQYF
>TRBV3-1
CASSQDAQTIDEQYF
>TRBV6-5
CASSYITGPTYNEQFF
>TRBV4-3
CASSQDARLAGSNEQFF
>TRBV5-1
CASSLATRSHEQYF
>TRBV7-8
CASSLGLGPDINEQFF
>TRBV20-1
CSALGTGEFNEQFF
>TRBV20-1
CSAGPPGAAKNIQYF
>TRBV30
CAWSIYNEQFF
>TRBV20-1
CSAGLAGAAYEQYF
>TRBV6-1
CASSLPLTANTGELFF
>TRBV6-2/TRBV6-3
CASSYLEVPMNTEAFF